This T cell receptor beta chain was retrieved from a study of T cells in localized non-small cell lung cancer. Study-level points and caveats: T cell clonality was highest in uninvolved adjacent lung, above tumor.

Sequencing used immunoSEQ multiplex PCR; TCRdb keeps in-frame clones, though not all of them. The table records 45,000 to 70,000 clones, 75% to 90% of them present only once. The germline gives CDR1 SGHNT, CDR2 YYREEE (reference sequence). This CDR3 region has 16 residues. V lost 0 bases, J lost 3 bases, and 8 bases stayed unmatched. Comment on this clone: Antigen specificity is unknown.

Here the sequenced sample was peripheral blood, taken before any cancer treatment. This TCR was sampled from a woman aged 40 to 75 with stage I lung adenocarcinoma. V is TRBV5-4 and J is TRBJ1-2; 7 positions match TRBD1. The CDR3 here is CASSLGVRGGDYGYTF. The CDR3 DNA reads TGTGCCAGCAGCTTGGGAGTCAGGGGGGGAGACTATGGCTACACCTTC.